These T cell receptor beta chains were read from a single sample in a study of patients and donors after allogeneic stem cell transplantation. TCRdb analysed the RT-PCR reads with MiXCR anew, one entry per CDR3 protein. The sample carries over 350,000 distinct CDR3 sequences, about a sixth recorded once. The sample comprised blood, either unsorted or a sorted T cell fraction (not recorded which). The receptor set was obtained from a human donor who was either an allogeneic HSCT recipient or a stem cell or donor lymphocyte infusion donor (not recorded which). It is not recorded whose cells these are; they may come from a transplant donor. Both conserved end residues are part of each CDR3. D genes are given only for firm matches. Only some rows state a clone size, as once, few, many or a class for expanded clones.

CDR3aa: CASGLGDRKNIQYF
CDR3nt: TGTGCTAGTGGTTTGGGGGACAGAAAAAACATTCAGTACTTC
abundance: -
j_gene: TRBJ2-4
d_gene: TRBD1
v_gene: TRBV12-5

CDR3aa: CASSRQGSGYTF
CDR3nt: TGTGCCAGCTCAAGACAGGGTAGCGGCTACACCTTC
abundance: medium-sized
j_gene: TRBJ1-2
d_gene: TRBD1
v_gene: TRBV18

CDR3aa: CASSSARGYDTQYF
CDR3nt: TGTGCCAGCTCATCTGCCCGGGGGTACGATACGCAGTATTTT
abundance: few
j_gene: TRBJ2-3
d_gene: -
v_gene: TRBV18

CDR3aa: CASSLDRTAEAFF
CDR3nt: TGCGCCAGCAGCTTGGACAGGACGGCTGAAGCTTTCTTT
abundance: -
j_gene: TRBJ1-1
d_gene: -
v_gene: TRBV5-1

CDR3aa: CASSLGPLAGGFTDTQYF
CDR3nt: TGCGCCAGCAGCTTAGGTCCGCTAGCGGGAGGTTTCACAGATACGCAGTATTTT
abundance: -
j_gene: TRBJ2-3
d_gene: TRBD2
v_gene: TRBV5-1

CDR3aa: CASRPQGGGTDTQYF
CDR3nt: TGTGCCAGCAGACCACAGGGTGGCGGCACAGATACGCAGTATTTT
abundance: -
j_gene: TRBJ2-3
d_gene: -
v_gene: TRBV2

CDR3aa: CASRRGAGNTEAFF
CDR3nt: TGTGCCAGCAGACGGGGGGCAGGGAACACTGAAGCTTTCTTT
abundance: few
j_gene: TRBJ1-1
d_gene: -
v_gene: TRBV6-1

CDR3aa: CASSLEGTGKETQYF
CDR3nt: TGCGCCAGCAGCTTGGAAGGGACAGGGAAAGAGACCCAGTACTTC
abundance: many
j_gene: TRBJ2-5
d_gene: TRBD1
v_gene: TRBV5-1

CDR3aa: CSARQGAVYTEAFF
CDR3nt: TGCAGTGCGAGGCAGGGGGCTGTGTACACTGAAGCTTTCTTT
abundance: many
j_gene: TRBJ1-1
d_gene: TRBD1
v_gene: TRBV20-1

CDR3aa: CASSPGLAGSSYNEQFF
CDR3nt: TGTGCCAGCAGCCCGGGACTAGCGGGTAGCTCCTACAATGAGCAGTTCTTC
abundance: many
j_gene: TRBJ2-1
d_gene: TRBD2
v_gene: TRBV3-1

CDR3aa: CASSFRRDYEQYF
CDR3nt: TGCGCCAGCAGCTTCCGGCGGGACTACGAGCAGTACTTC
abundance: many
j_gene: TRBJ2-7
d_gene: -
v_gene: TRBV5-1

CDR3aa: CASSRSINTGELFF
CDR3nt: TGCGCCAGCAGCCGTTCAATAAACACCGGGGAGCTGTTTTTT
abundance: many
j_gene: TRBJ2-2
d_gene: -
v_gene: TRBV5-1

CDR3aa: CASKVVGLGPYEQFF
CDR3nt: TGTGCCAGCAAGGTGGTAGGACTAGGCCCCTATGAGCAGTTCTTC
abundance: many
j_gene: TRBJ2-1
d_gene: TRBD2
v_gene: TRBV6-2/TRBV6-3

CDR3aa: CASSVDSAYEQYF
CDR3nt: TGTGCCAGCAGCGTCGACAGTGCCTACGAGCAGTACTTC
abundance: -
j_gene: TRBJ2-7
d_gene: -
v_gene: TRBV7-2

CDR3aa: CASGPGGLVNEQFF
CDR3nt: TGTGCTAGTGGTCCCGGGGGGTTGGTAAATGAGCAGTTCTTC
abundance: -
j_gene: TRBJ2-1
d_gene: TRBD2
v_gene: TRBV12-5

CDR3aa: CASTSTSYSNQPQHF
CDR3nt: TGTGCCAGCACTAGCACCTCCTATAGCAATCAGCCCCAGCATTTT
abundance: few
j_gene: TRBJ1-5
d_gene: -
v_gene: TRBV21-1